These 9 T cell receptor beta chains were sequenced from one sample in a study of control samples from healthy donors and cancer patients. Assay: immunoSEQ multiplex PCR; the TCRdb copy retains only in-frame clones and omits some. The table includes under 200,000 clones, 91% detected once. The specimen sequenced was blood. These receptors were obtained from a woman in her thirties in good health.

The V call is TRBV7-9, the J call TRBJ2-3, with D perhaps matching TRBD2 (5 bases). CDR1 is SEHNR, CDR2 FQNEAQ, per germline (reference sequence). Between the trimmed V and J ends, which lost 1 base and 1 base, there was a span of 9 bases. The CDR3 is 15 amino acids. The CDR3 protein is CASSLVISGTDTQYF. The DNA for the CDR3 is TGTGCCAGCAGCTTAGTGATTAGCGGCACAGATACGCAGTATTTT.

V usage is TRBV28 and J usage is TRBJ2-1, with TRBD1 matching 7 bases. Per the germline V gene, CDR1 is MDHEN and CDR2 is SYDVKM. This CDR3 is built from 15 residues. V dropped 2 bases and J dropped 4; count of bases not matched to a gene: 5. The CDR3 here is CASSLATGSYNEQFF. In DNA form, the CDR3 reads TGTGCCAGCAGTTTAGCGACAGGGAGTTACAATGAGCAGTTCTTC.

The chain carries TRBV7-9 and TRBJ1-2; D is possibly TRBD1 (5 bases). CDR3 length equals 14 residues. Trimming shortened V by 5 bases and J by 2 bases, and 12 bases separated the two germline ends. Germline V gene lookup returns CDR1 SEHNR and CDR2 FQNEAQ (reference sequence). CDR3 region: CASSPTQGNYGYTF. CDR3 DNA: TGTGCCAGCAGCCCCACGCAGGGAAACTATGGCTACACCTTC.

The chain has TRBV5-1 and TRBJ1-2; D is undetermined. CDR3 size: 14 residues. The ends were cut back, 2 bases at V and 4 bases at J, with 12 bases in the middle. Germline lookup yields CDR1 SGHRS and CDR2 YFSETQ. The DNA of the CDR3 is TGCGCCAGCAGCTTCTCCGCAGACGGCTATGGCTACACCTTC. Translated, it gives CASSFSADGYGYTF.

The V and J genes are TRBV4-3 and TRBJ2-1; TRBD2 aligns across 7 bases. The germline CDR1 and CDR2 sequences are LGHNA and YSLEER. The CDR3 is made up of 18 amino acids. V was pared by 0 bases and J by 4 bases, with 12 bases of the junction left unmatched. The CDR3 DNA is TGCGCCAGCAGCCAAGATCCCGTGACTCAGCGGGGATACAATGAGCAGTTCTTC. This sequence encodes CASSQDPVTQRGYNEQFF.

The V call is TRBV5-1, the J call TRBJ2-2; TRBD2 agrees at 11 bases. Germline lookup yields CDR1 SGHRS and CDR2 YFSETQ. Losses at the gene ends were 5 bases for V and 5 bases for J; bases not matched to a gene: 2. The CDR3 runs 14 residues. The CDR3 DNA sequence: TGCGCCAGCAGACTAGCGGGAGATACCGGGGAGCTGTTTTTT. It translates to CASRLAGDTGELFF.

The chain has TRBV4-3 and TRBJ2-1; 10 positions match TRBD2. The CDR3 has 16 residues. Per the germline V gene, CDR1 is LGHNA and CDR2 is YSLEER. Losses at the gene ends were 2 bases for V and 5 bases for J; bases not matched to a gene: 6. The CDR3: CASSQTPAGGDNEQFF. For the CDR3, the DNA is TGCGCCAGCAGCCAAACCCCAGCGGGAGGGGACAATGAGCAGTTCTTC.

The chain uses TRBV7-3 and TRBJ2-3; D unresolved. Germline values: CDR1 SGHTA, CDR2 FQGTGA. CDR3 size: 12 residues. V shed 3 bases and J shed 3 bases, with 4 bases lying between them. The CDR3 reads CASSLGTDTQYF. Written as DNA, the CDR3 is TGTGCCAGCAGCTTGGGAACAGATACGCAGTATTTT.

The genes are TRBV7-2 and TRBJ1-1; tentatively, D is TRBD1 (6 bases). This CDR3 is built from 14 residues. V was shortened by 2 bases and J by 4 bases, with 11 bases between the two germline ends. Looked up from germline, CDR1 is SGHTA and CDR2 is FQGNSA. The CDR3 loop reads CASSLTGRATEAFF. The CDR3 nucleotides read TGTGCCAGCAGCTTAACAGGGAGGGCCACTGAAGCTTTCTTT.